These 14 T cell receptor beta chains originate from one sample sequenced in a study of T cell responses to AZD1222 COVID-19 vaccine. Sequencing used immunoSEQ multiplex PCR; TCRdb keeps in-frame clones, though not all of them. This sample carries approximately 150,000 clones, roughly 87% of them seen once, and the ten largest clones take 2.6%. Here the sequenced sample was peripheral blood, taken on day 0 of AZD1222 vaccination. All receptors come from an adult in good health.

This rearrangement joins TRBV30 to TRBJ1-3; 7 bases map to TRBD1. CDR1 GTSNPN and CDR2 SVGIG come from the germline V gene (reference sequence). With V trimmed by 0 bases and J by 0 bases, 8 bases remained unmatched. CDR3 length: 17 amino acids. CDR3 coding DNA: TGTGCCTGGAGTGTCCAGGCAGGGGGGTTCTCTGGAAACACCATATATTTT. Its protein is CAWSVQAGGFSGNTIYF.

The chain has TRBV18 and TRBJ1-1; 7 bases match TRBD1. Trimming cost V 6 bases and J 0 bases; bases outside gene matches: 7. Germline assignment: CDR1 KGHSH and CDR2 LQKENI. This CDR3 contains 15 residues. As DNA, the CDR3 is TGTGCCAGCTCCCCGATGGGACAGATGAACACTGAAGCTTTCTTT. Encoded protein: CASSPMGQMNTEAFF.

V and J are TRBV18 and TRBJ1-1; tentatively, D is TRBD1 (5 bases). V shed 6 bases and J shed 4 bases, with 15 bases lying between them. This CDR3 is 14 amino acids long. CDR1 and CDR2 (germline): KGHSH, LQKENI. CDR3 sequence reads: CASSPMGRTTEAFF. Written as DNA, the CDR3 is TGTGCCAGCTCCCCTATGGGGCGGACCACTGAAGCTTTCTTT.

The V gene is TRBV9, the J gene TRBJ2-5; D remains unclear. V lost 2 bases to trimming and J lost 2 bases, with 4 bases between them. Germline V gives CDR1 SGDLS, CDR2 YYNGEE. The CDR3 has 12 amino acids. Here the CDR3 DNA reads TGTGCCAGCAGCGTCCTACAAGAGACCCAGTACTTC. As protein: CASSVLQETQYF.

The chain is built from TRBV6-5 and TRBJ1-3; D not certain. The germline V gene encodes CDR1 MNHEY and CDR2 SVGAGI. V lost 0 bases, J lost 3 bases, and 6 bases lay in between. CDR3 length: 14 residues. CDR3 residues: CASSYSFSGNTIYF. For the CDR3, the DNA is TGTGCCAGCAGTTACTCGTTTAGTGGAAACACCATATATTTT.

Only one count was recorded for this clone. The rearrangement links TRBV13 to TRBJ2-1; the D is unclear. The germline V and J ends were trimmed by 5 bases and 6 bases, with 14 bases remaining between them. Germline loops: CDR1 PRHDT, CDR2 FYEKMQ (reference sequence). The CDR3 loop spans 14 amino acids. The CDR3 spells CASSATLAPNEQFF. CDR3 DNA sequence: TGTGCCAGCAGCGCCACTTTAGCTCCCAATGAGCAGTTCTTC. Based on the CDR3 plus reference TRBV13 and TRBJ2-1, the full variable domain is AAGVIQSPRHLIKEKRETATLKCYPIPRHDTVYWYQQGPGQDPQFLISFYEKMQSDKGSIPDRFSAQQFSDYHSELNMSSLELGDSALYFCASSATLAPNEQFFGPGTRLTVL.

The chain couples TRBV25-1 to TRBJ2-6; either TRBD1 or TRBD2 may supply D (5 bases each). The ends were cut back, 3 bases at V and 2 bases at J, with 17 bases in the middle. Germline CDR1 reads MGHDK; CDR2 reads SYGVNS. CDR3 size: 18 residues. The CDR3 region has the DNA TGTGCCAGCAGTGACCCGGGACCTACGCCCACTGGGGCCAACGTCCTGACTTTC. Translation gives CASSDPGPTPTGANVLTF.

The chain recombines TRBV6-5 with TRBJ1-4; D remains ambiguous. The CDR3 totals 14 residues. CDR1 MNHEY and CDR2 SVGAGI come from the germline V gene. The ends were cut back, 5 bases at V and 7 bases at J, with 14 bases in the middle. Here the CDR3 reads CASSQLVAGEKLFF. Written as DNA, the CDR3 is TGTGCCAGCAGTCAACTAGTAGCGGGTGAAAAACTGTTTTTT.

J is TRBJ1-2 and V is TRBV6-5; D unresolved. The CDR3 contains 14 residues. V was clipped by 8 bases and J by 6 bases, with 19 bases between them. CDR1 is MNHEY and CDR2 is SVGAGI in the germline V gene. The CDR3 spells CASSAPFEIHGYTF. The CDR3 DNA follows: TGTGCCAGCTCCGCCCCTTTCGAAATCCATGGCTACACCTTC.

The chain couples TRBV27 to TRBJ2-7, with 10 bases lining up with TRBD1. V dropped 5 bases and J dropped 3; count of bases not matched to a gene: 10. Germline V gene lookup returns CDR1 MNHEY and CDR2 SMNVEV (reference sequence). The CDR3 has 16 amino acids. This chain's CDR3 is CASSPTIRDRGYEQYF. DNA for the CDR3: TGTGCCAGCAGTCCTACAATCCGGGACAGGGGCTACGAGCAGTACTTC.

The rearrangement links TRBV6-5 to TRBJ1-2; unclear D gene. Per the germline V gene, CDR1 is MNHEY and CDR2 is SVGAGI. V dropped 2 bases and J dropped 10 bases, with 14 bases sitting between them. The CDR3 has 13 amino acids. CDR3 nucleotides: TGTGCCAGCAGTTACGCAGGACCACTTGCCTACACCTTC. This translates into CASSYAGPLAYTF.

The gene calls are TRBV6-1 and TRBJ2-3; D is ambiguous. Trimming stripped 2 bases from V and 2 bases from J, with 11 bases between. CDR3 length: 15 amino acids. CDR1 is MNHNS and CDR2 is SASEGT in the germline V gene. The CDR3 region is CASSETTRITDTQYF. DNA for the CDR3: TGTGCCAGCAGTGAAACTACTCGGATCACAGATACGCAGTATTTT.

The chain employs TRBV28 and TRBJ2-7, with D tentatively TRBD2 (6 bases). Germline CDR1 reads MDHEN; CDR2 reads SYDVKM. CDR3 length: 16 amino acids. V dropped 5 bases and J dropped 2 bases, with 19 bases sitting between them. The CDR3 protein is CASSTPTGGATYEQYF. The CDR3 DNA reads TGTGCCAGCAGTACCCCCACGGGCGGGGCGACCTACGAGCAGTACTTC.

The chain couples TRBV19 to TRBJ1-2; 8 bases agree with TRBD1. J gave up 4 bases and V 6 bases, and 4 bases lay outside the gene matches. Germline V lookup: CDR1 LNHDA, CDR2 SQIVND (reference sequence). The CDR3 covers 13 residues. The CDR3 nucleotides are TGTGCCAGTAGGGACAGGGTAGCCTATGGCTACACCTTC. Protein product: CASRDRVAYGYTF. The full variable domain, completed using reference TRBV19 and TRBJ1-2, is DGGITQSPKYLFRKEGQNVTLSCEQNLNHDAMYWYRQDPGQGLRLIYYSQIVNDFQKGDIAEGYSVSREKKESFPLTVTSAQKNPTAFYLCASRDRVAYGYTFGSGTRLTVV.